The 29 T cell receptor beta chains presented below share a single source sample, sequenced in a study of blood T cell repertoires in COVID-19. Assay: immunoSEQ multiplex PCR; the TCRdb copy retains only in-frame clones and omits some. The sample lists some 270,000 clones; nearly 90% were seen once. Sequencing was performed on peripheral blood. These receptors all stem from a woman aged 55-69 years with COVID-19, enrolled during active disease.

The rearrangement uses TRBV6-5 and TRBJ1-1; 7 bases line up with TRBD1. With 6 bases clipped from V and 9 bases from J, the junction kept 4 bases outside the gene matches. The CDR3 runs to 11 residues. The germline gives CDR1 MNHEY, CDR2 SVGAGI. CDR3 sequence (DNA): TGTGCCAGCAGCTCGGGACAGAAAGCTTTCTTT. Encoded protein: CASSSGQKAFF.

This chain connects TRBV7-2 to TRBJ1-1; 9 positions agree with TRBD1. The CDR3 extends over 15 amino acids. CDR1 is SGHTA and CDR2 is FQGNSA in the germline V gene. J lost 6 bases, V lost 4 bases, and 9 bases had no gene match. The CDR3 sequence: CASSSSRDREAEAFF. Here the CDR3 DNA reads TGTGCCAGCAGCTCCTCCCGGGACAGGGAAGCTGAAGCTTTCTTT.

The chain couples TRBV3-1 (or the pseudogene TRBV3-2) to TRBJ1-5, with TRBD1 identical over 8 bases. The CDR3 is made up of 14 amino acids. Germline V gene sequence: CDR1 LGHDT, CDR2 YNNKEL (reference sequence). V dropped 5 bases and J dropped 5; count of bases not matched to a gene: 5. The CDR3 coding sequence is TGTGCCAGCAGCTCACGGACAGGGTATCAGCCCCAGCATTTT. This encodes CASSSRTGYQPQHF.

This clone occurred once. This chain uses TRBV7-2 with TRBJ1-2, with 8 bases matching TRBD1. The junction had 9 bases not matched to a gene; V was cut back by 5 bases and J by 4 bases. The CDR3 length is 15 residues. Per germline, CDR1 SGHTA and CDR2 FQGNSA. CDR3 DNA: TGTGCCAGCAGCCAAAAAACAGGGGGTATCTATGGCTACACCTTC. Its translation: CASSQKTGGIYGYTF.

This clone has a single count. This sequence joins TRBV6-5 and TRBJ1-1; maybe TRBD1 (6 bases). From germline, CDR1 is MNHEY and CDR2 SVGAGI. V was cut by 10 bases and J by 5 bases, with 23 bases left in between. This CDR3 contains 15 residues. The CDR3 DNA is TGTGCCACCATCAGACAGGCGATCCCGGGGACTGAAGCTTTCTTT. It yields the protein CATIRQAIPGTEAFF.

This clone was seen a few times. V and J are TRBV29-1 and TRBJ1-1, with unresolved D. The germline V and J ends were trimmed by 3 bases and 6 bases, with 17 bases remaining between them. Germline V gene data show CDR1 as SQVTM and CDR2 as ANQGSEA. The CDR3 contains 14 residues. The CDR3 coding sequence is TGCAGCGTTGACCGAGGTTTCCTCGACCCTGAAGCTTTCTTT. Translating it yields CSVDRGFLDPEAFF.

The rearrangement links TRBV30 to TRBJ2-7; TRBD1 matches 7 bases. Germline trimming cut 2 bases from V and 2 bases from J; bases unmatched to any gene: 6. Germline V lookup: CDR1 GTSNPN, CDR2 SVGIG (reference sequence). CDR3 length: 14 amino acids. The CDR3 region has the DNA TGTGCCTGGAGTACAGGGGCCCTGACCTACGAGCAGTACTTC. It specifies CAWSTGALTYEQYF.

The V and J genes are TRBV19 and TRBJ1-2, with 8 bases fitting TRBD1. Trimming cost V 7 bases and J 4 bases; bases outside gene matches: 8. Looked up from germline, CDR1 is LNHDA and CDR2 is SQIVND (reference sequence). This CDR3 region has 14 residues. The CDR3 here is CASNAGQGGYGYTF. The CDR3 nucleotides read TGTGCCAGTAACGCAGGACAGGGAGGCTATGGCTACACCTTC.

The rearrangement links TRBV4-1 to TRBJ1-2, with a tentative D call TRBD1 (5 bases). The CDR3 covers 16 residues. V lost 6 bases and J 4 bases, leaving 21 bases between the germline ends. CDR1 is MGHRA and CDR2 is YSYEKL in the germline V gene. CDR3 sequence reads: CASRAGPRASLYGYTF. For the CDR3, the DNA is TGCGCCAGCAGGGCGGGACCGCGAGCCTCTCTCTATGGCTACACCTTC.

V gene TRBV6-4 combines with J gene TRBJ1-4; D call uncertain. Trimming cost V 6 bases and J 0 bases, with 8 bases left between them. CDR3 length equals 14 residues. Germline CDR1 reads MRHNA; CDR2 reads SNTAGT. DNA for the CDR3: TGTGCCAGCAGACCGACATCAACTAATGAAAAACTGTTTTTT. The encoded protein is CASRPTSTNEKLFF.

The chain links TRBV5-1 to TRBJ2-1, with TRBD1 as a possible D gene (6 bases). Deletions cut 0 bases from V and 2 bases from J, with 12 bases between. Germline CDR1 reads SGHRS; CDR2 reads YFSETQ. The CDR3 length is 16 residues. The CDR3 sequence is CASSLALGGAYNEQFF. Here the CDR3 DNA reads TGCGCCAGCAGCTTGGCGCTAGGGGGTGCCTACAATGAGCAGTTCTTC.

CDR3 amino acids: CASSRRRAHYEQYF. The CDR3 DNA sequence: TGCGCCAGCAGCCGCCGGAGGGCCCACTACGAGCAGTACTTC. The chain carries TRBV5-1 and TRBJ2-7; perhaps TRBD2 as D (6 bases). Trimming removed 4 bases at V and 3 bases at J, with 14 bases between. Germline V lookup: CDR1 SGHRS, CDR2 YFSETQ. CDR3 length equals 14 residues.

The chain has TRBV7-3 and TRBJ2-3; unclear D gene. In germline, CDR1 is SGHTA, CDR2 FQGTGA. The germline V and J ends were trimmed by 5 bases and 3 bases, with 3 bases remaining between them. The CDR3 loop spans 11 amino acids. The CDR3 is CASSQTDTQYF. As DNA, the CDR3 is TGTGCCAGCAGCCAAACAGATACGCAGTATTTT.

The chain is built from TRBV21-1 and TRBJ2-7; the table names TRBD1, a call not compared with the DNA. TRBV21-1 is noted as a pseudogene. The CDR3 runs 18 residues. The CDR3: CASRNGGPHRVPSYEQYF. Written as DNA, the CDR3 is TGTGCCAGCCGCAATGGGGGCCCCCACAGGGTGCCCTCCTACGAGCAGTACTTC.

The chain couples TRBV3-1 (or the pseudogene TRBV3-2) to TRBJ2-1, with TRBD2 matching over 14 bases. Losses at the gene ends were 1 base for V and 5 bases for J; bases not matched to a gene: 4. The CDR3 totals 17 residues. The germline V gene encodes CDR1 LGHDT and CDR2 YNNKEL (reference sequence). The DNA of the CDR3 is TGTGCCAGCAGCCAAGGGACTAGCGGGGGGCCCGACAATGAGCAGTTCTTC. Encoded protein: CASSQGTSGGPDNEQFF.

V is TRBV4-3 and J is TRBJ1-2; TRBD1 matches 7 bases. The germline V gene has CDR1 LGHNA and CDR2 YSLEER. The CDR3 is made up of 14 amino acids. Losses at the gene ends were 3 bases for V and 2 bases for J; bases not matched to a gene: 3. CDR3 in DNA: TGCGCCAGCAGCCACGGGACAGCGAACTATGGCTACACCTTC. Translating gives CASSHGTANYGYTF.

V gene TRBV3-1 (or the pseudogene TRBV3-2) combines with J gene TRBJ1-4, with 8 bases that match TRBD1. From germline, CDR1 is LGHDT and CDR2 YNNKEL (reference sequence). Germline trimming cut 0 bases from V and 6 bases from J; bases unmatched to any gene: 9. The CDR3 is made up of 17 amino acids. The CDR3 protein is CASSQELPGQGYEKLFF. The CDR3 nucleotides are TGTGCCAGCAGCCAAGAATTGCCTGGACAGGGATATGAAAAACTGTTTTTT.

The chain recombines TRBV6-1 with TRBJ1-2; D is possibly TRBD1 (6 bases). Per the germline V gene, CDR1 is MNHNS and CDR2 is SASEGT. The CDR3 is made up of 15 amino acids. V lost 1 base, J lost 7 bases, and 16 bases lay in between. The CDR3: CASSEEAGAVAGYTF. The CDR3 DNA reads TGTGCCAGCAGTGAAGAAGCAGGGGCGGTGGCTGGCTACACCTTC.

V gene TRBV6-5 combines with J gene TRBJ1-2; possible D gene TRBD1, 6 bases. Germline CDR1 reads MNHEY; CDR2 reads SVGAGI. V was clipped by 4 bases and J by 5 bases, with 14 bases between them. The CDR3 extends over 14 amino acids. As DNA, the CDR3 is TGTGCCAGCAGTTCAAGGGGGGGGTGGTATGGCTACACCTTC. Protein sequence: CASSSRGGWYGYTF.

This chain links TRBV4-1 with TRBJ2-1; D call uncertain. The CDR3 is 15 residues long. Trimming shortened V by 3 bases and J by 5 bases, and 14 bases separated the two germline ends. The germline V gene encodes CDR1 MGHRA and CDR2 YSYEKL. CDR3 protein: CASSQGRLQHNEQFF. For the CDR3, the DNA is TGCGCCAGCAGCCAGGGCCGGCTTCAACACAATGAGCAGTTCTTC.

Here the CDR3 reads CASRPSGGNTGELFF. The CDR3 DNA is TGTGCCAGCAGACCTAGCGGGGGGAACACCGGGGAGCTGTTTTTT. The chain couples TRBV6-2 or TRBV6-3 to TRBJ2-2; 10 nucleotides match TRBD2. Losses at the gene ends were 6 bases for V and 1 base for J; bases not matched to a gene: 2. There are 15 residues in the CDR3. Looked up from germline, CDR1 is MNHEY and CDR2 is SVGEGT.

The chain employs TRBV10-3 and TRBJ2-6; TRBD2 might be the D (6 bases). This CDR3 is built from 18 residues. Germline CDR1 is ENHRY and CDR2 is SYGVKD. V gave up 4 bases and J gave up 9 bases, with 25 bases separating them. For the CDR3, the DNA is TGTGCCATCAGTGGGGGGAGGCAGCCCCTCCTCTTGGGCAACGTCCTGACTTTC. The encoded protein is CAISGGRQPLLLGNVLTF.

The V and J genes are TRBV4-1 and TRBJ1-5; the match to TRBD1 covers 9 bases. The V segment lost 3 bases and the J segment 7 bases; nucleotides outside the gene matches: 10. The length of the CDR3 is 16 residues. Per the germline V gene, CDR1 is MGHRA and CDR2 is YSYEKL. The CDR3 bases are TGCGCCAGCAGCCAGGGCTACAGGGGGCGCTTGCAGCCCCAGCATTTT. Amino acid sequence: CASSQGYRGRLQPQHF.

The rearrangement links TRBV19 to TRBJ1-2, with a tentative D call TRBD1 (5 bases). The CDR3 totals 14 residues. The V and J ends lost 3 bases and 1 base respectively, with 9 bases between them. Germline values: CDR1 LNHDA, CDR2 SQIVND (reference sequence). CDR3 region: CASSIRADNYGYTF. The CDR3 region has the DNA TGTGCCAGTAGTATCAGGGCCGATAACTATGGCTACACCTTC.

This clone was counted once. This chain links TRBV7-2 with TRBJ2-1; 8 nucleotides align to TRBD1. The V gene end was trimmed by 5 bases and the J gene end by 8 bases; junction bases not matched to a gene: 11. The CDR3 extends over 15 amino acids. Germline assignment: CDR1 SGHTA and CDR2 FQGNSA. The CDR3 loop reads CASSPRGQAIDEQFF. The CDR3 DNA follows: TGTGCCAGCAGCCCTCGGGGACAGGCTATCGATGAGCAGTTCTTC.

The chain combines TRBV5-1 with TRBJ2-7; TRBD1 aligns across 10 bases. V gave up 4 bases and J gave up 5 bases; unmatched junction bases: 9. The germline gives CDR1 SGHRS, CDR2 YFSETQ. The CDR3 length is 15 residues. CDR3 residues: CASSVPTGGLNEQYF. In DNA form, the CDR3 reads TGCGCCAGCAGCGTTCCGACAGGGGGCTTGAACGAGCAGTACTTC.

This clone showed up just once. The chain couples TRBV5-5 to TRBJ2-3, with 9 bases lining up with TRBD1. The CDR3 totals 16 residues. V lost 4 bases, J lost 2 bases, and 8 bases stayed unmatched. Per germline, CDR1 SGHKS and CDR2 YYEKEE (reference sequence). Here the CDR3 reads CASSASTGGLTDTQYF. The CDR3 DNA reads TGTGCCAGCAGCGCCTCAACAGGGGGCCTCACAGATACGCAGTATTTT.

The genes are TRBV2 and TRBJ2-7; 11 nucleotides align to TRBD2. V was clipped by 7 bases and J by 5 bases; unmatched bases: 10. CDR3 length: 15 amino acids. CDR1 and CDR2 from the germline V gene are SNHLY and FYNNEI. The CDR3 coding sequence is TGTGCCAGCAAGAGACTAGCGGGGTATGGCCACGAGCAGTACTTC. Translation gives CASKRLAGYGHEQYF.

The V call is TRBV6-5, the J call TRBJ2-1; 7 nucleotides line up with TRBD1. J gave up 4 bases and V 6 bases, and 3 bases lay outside the gene matches. This CDR3 comprises 13 residues. Germline assignment: CDR1 MNHEY and CDR2 SVGAGI. The CDR3, as DNA: TGTGCCAGCAGGAGGGGACAGTACAATGAGCAGTTCTTC. Translated: CASRRGQYNEQFF.